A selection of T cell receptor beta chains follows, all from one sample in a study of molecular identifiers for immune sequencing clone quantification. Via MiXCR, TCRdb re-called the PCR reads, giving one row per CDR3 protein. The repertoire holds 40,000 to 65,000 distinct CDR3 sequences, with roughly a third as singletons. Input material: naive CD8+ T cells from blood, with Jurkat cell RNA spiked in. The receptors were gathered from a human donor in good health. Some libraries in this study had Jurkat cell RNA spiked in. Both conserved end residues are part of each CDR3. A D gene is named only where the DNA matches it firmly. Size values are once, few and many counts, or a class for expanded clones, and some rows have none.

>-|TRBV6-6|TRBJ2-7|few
TGTGCCAGCAGTCAAGAACCGGCTGGGTACGAGCAGTACTTC
CASSQEPAGYEQYF
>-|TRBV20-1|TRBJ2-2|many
TGCAGTGCTACTTTCCCGAACACCGGGGAGCTGTTTTTT
CSATFPNTGELFF
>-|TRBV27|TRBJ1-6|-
TGTGCCAGCCGCTCCCTGCCCGCCGGGCAATACTATAATTCACCCCTCCACTTT
CASRSLPAGQYYNSPLHF
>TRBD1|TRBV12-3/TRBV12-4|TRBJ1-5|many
TGTGCCAGCACCTGGACAGGGGGGCAGCCCCAGCATTTT
CASTWTGGQPQHF
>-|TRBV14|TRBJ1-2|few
TGTGCCAGCAGCCAAGATTCCGGCAGGGCTGGCTACACCTTC
CASSQDSGRAGYTF
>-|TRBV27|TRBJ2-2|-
TGTGCCAGCAGTTTAGGATTAAAAACCGGGGAGCTGTTTTTT
CASSLGLKTGELFF
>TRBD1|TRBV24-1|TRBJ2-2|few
TGTGCCACCAGTGATCTCGAACGGACAGGGGACACCGGGGAGCTGTTTTTT
CATSDLERTGDTGELFF
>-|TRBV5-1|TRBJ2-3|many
TGCGCCAGCAGCCGAGGACTTGGCACAGATACGCAGTATTTT
CASSRGLGTDTQYF
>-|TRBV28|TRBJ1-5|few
TGTGCCAGCGGGGAAGGGCAGGTTGGCAATCAGCCCCAGCATTTT
CASGEGQVGNQPQHF
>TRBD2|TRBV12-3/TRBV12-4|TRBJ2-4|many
TGTGCCAGCACGTCAGCGGGAGTGGATAGCATTCAGTACTTC
CASTSAGVDSIQYF
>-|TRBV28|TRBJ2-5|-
TGTGCCAGCAGTTTAGGGGGACAAATCTCAGAGACCCAGTACTTC
CASSLGGQISETQYF
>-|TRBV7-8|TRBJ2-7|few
TGTGCCAGCAGCTTAGAATCGGTCTATCCCTACGAGCAGTACTTC
CASSLESVYPYEQYF
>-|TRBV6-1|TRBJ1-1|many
TGTGCCAGCGCGGACCCAAAGCCGAACACTGAAGCTTTCTTT
CASADPKPNTEAFF
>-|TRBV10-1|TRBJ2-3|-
TGCGCCAGCAGTGAATCACTAGATTCTAGCACAGATACGCAGTATTTT
CASSESLDSSTDTQYF
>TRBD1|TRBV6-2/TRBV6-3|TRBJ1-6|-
TGTGCCAGCACCGACAGGGGCGATTCACCCCACCACTTT
CASTDRGDSPHHF
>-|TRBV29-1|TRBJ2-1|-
TGCAGCGTTATGGGGCGGGCGGGATACAATGAGCAGTTCTTC
CSVMGRAGYNEQFF
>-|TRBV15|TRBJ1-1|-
TGTGCCACCAGCGAAACAACAGTGGCTTTCTTT
CATSETTVAFF
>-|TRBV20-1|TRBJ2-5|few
TGCAGTGCCGGCCAGGGTATAGGGAAACAAGAGACCCAGTACTTC
CSAGQGIGKQETQYF
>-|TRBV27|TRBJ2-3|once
TGTGCCAGCAGTTTCTCAGGGTTTTCACTCGCAGATACGCAGTATTTT
CASSFSGFSLADTQYF
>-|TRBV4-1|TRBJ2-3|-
TGCGCCAGCAGCCAAGATGTAGATGCGCAGTATTTT
CASSQDVDAQYF
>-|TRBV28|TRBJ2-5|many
TGTGCCAGCAGTTTACCAGCGTCGGGACGGGCCCAGTACTTC
CASSLPASGRAQYF
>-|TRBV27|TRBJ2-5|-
TGTGCCAGCAGTTCGGACAGAGACCAAGAGACCCAGCACTTC
CASSSDRDQETQHF
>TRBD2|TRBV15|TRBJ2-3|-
TGTGCCACCAGCAGAGCAACACTAGCGGGAAGCACAGGTACGCAGTATTTT
CATSRATLAGSTGTQYF
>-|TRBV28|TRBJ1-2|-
TGTGCCAGCAGTTTCACCCAGGGGACGGAGCCCACCTTC
CASSFTQGTEPTF
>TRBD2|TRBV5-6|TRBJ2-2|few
TGTGCCAGCAGAGTAGCGGGAAACACCGGGGAGCTGTTTTTT
CASRVAGNTGELFF
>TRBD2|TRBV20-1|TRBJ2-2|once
TGCAGTGCTAGTAAACTAGCGGGAGGGACCGGGGAGCTGTTTTTT
CSASKLAGGTGELFF
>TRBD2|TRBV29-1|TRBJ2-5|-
TGCAGCGTTGCGGGACTAGCGGGAGGGTCCAGGGAGACCCAGTACTTC
CSVAGLAGGSRETQYF
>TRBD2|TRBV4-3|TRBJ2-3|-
TGCGCCAGCAGCCAAGATTTGACTAGCCCCAGCACAGATACGCAGTATTTT
CASSQDLTSPSTDTQYF
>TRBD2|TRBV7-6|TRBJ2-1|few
TGTGCCAGCAGTCCAGGACTAGCGGGTACCTATGAGCAGTTCTTC
CASSPGLAGTYEQFF
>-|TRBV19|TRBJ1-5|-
TGTGCCAGTAGTCCCTGGGAGGGTTCTAGCAATCAGCCCCAGCATTTT
CASSPWEGSSNQPQHF
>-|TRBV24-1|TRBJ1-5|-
TGTGCCACCAGTGATTGGACTGGTCGACAGCGAAATTATAGCAATCAGCCCCAGCATTTT
CATSDWTGRQRNYSNQPQHF
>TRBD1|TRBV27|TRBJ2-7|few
TGTGCCAGCAGCCGTACAGGGGGCGAGCAGTACTTC
CASSRTGGEQYF
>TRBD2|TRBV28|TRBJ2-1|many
TGTGCCAGCAGTCGTCTAGCGGGAGGGCCCGATGAGCAGTTCTTC
CASSRLAGGPDEQFF
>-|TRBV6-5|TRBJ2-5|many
TGTGCCAGCAGTTACGTCGGGACCCAGTACTTC
CASSYVGTQYF
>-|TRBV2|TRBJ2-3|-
TGTGCCAGCAGTGACCCCTTTTACCTACTGACAGATACGCAGTATTTT
CASSDPFYLLTDTQYF
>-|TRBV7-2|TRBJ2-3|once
TGTGCCAGCAGCTTTGGGGGACGCACAGATACGCAGTATTTT
CASSFGGRTDTQYF